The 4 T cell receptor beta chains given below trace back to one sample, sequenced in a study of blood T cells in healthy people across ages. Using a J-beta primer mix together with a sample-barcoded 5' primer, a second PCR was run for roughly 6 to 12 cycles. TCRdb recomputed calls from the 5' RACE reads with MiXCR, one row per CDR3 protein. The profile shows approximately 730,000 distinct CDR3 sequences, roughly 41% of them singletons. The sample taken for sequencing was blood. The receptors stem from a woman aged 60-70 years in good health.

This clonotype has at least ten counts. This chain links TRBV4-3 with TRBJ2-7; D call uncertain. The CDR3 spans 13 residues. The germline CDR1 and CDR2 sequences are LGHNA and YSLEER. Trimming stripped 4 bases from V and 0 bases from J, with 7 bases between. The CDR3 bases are TGCGCCAGCAGCCCGTCTATCTCCTACGAGCAGTACTTC. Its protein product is CASSPSISYEQYF.

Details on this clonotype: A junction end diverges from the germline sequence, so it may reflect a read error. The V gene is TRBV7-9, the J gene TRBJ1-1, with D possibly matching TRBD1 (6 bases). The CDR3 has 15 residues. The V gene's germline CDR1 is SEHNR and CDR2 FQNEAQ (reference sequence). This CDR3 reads CASSFGGQMNTKAFF. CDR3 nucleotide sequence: TGTGCCAGCAGCTTTGGTGGACAGATGAACACTAAAGCTTTCTTT.

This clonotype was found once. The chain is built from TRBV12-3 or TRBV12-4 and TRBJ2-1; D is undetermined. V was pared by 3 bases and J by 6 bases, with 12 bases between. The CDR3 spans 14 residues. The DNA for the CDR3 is TGTGCCAGCAGTTTTAGACGGACGTCCAATGAGCAGTTCTTC. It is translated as CASSFRRTSNEQFF.

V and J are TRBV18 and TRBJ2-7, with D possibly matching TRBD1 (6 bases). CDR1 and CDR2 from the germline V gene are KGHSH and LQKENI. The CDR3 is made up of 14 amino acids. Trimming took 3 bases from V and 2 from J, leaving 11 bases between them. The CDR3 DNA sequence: TGTGCCAGCTCACCCCCACAGGGAACCTACGAGCAGTACTTC. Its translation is CASSPPQGTYEQYF. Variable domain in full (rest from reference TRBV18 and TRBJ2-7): NAGVMQNPRHLVRRRGQEARLRCSPMKGHSHVYWYRQLPEEGLKFMVYLQKENIIDESGMPKERFSAEFPKEGPSILRIQQVVRGDSAAYFCASSPPQGTYEQYFGPGTRLTVT.